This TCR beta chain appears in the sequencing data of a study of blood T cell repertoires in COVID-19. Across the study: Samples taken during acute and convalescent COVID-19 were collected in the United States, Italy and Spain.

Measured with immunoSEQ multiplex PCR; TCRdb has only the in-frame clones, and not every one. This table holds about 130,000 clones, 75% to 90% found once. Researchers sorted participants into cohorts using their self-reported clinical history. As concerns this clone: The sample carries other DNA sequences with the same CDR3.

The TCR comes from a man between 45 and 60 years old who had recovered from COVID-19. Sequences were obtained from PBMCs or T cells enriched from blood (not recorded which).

The CDR3 loop is CASSPQRGQETQYF. The CDR3, as DNA: TGTGCCAGCTCACCACAACGGGGCCAAGAGACCCAGTACTTC. This sequence joins TRBV18 and TRBJ2-5, with a weak D call TRBD2 (5 bases). V was cut by 1 base and J by 1 base, with 7 bases left in between. The CDR3 extends over 14 amino acids. The germline gives CDR1 KGHSH, CDR2 LQKENI.